This T cell receptor beta chain was retrieved from a study of beta chain features in type 1 diabetes. General study findings and limits: TCRB CDR3s from Type 1 diabetes patients were moderately but significantly shorter in all four CD4+ subsets.

CDR3 length: 11 residues. Germline CDR1 is DFQATT and CDR2 is SNEGSKA (reference sequence). Trimming stripped 5 bases from V and 6 bases from J, with 9 bases between. Expressed TCRB transcripts were sequenced because the isolated RNA had all been reverse transcribed beforehand. TCRdb's table, derived via immunoSEQ multiplex PCR, lists solely in-frame clones and lacks some. The sample has more than 300,000 clones; about a tenth are singletons. Note on this clone: The antigen remains undetermined.

V usage is TRBV20-1 and J usage is TRBJ2-3; D remains unclear. What was sequenced was central memory CD4+ T cells from blood. This receptor was identified in a man younger than 40 with type 1 diabetes. This CDR3 is CSAAHMDTQYF. CDR3 sequence (DNA): TGCAGTGCTGCACATATGGATACGCAGTATTTT.